One sample yielded the 15 T cell receptor beta chains listed below, sequenced in a study of blood T cell repertoires in COVID-19. This table comes from immunoSEQ multiplex PCR, and its TCRdb copy is limited to in-frame clones, with some not included. The sample includes 350,000 to 550,000 clones, nearly 90% seen only once; the top ten take approximately 2%. Sequencing input: PBMCs or T cells enriched from blood (not recorded which). The origin of the receptors is a young woman with acute COVID-19.

This sequence joins TRBV19 and TRBJ2-7, with TRBD2 matching 11 bases. The J segment lost 2 bases and the V segment lost 4 bases, leaving 4 bases of the junction unmatched. CDR1 is LNHDA and CDR2 is SQIVND in the germline V gene (reference sequence). This CDR3 is built from 15 residues. CDR3 nucleotide sequence: TGTGCCAGTAGTACCGGACTAGCGGGTCCCTACGAGCAGTACTTC. It translates to CASSTGLAGPYEQYF.

The chain carries TRBV28 and TRBJ1-2; D is perhaps TRBD1 (6 bases). Trimming cost V 6 bases and J 7 bases, with 12 bases left between them. This CDR3 has 12 amino acids. Germline assignment: CDR1 MDHEN and CDR2 SYDVKM. The CDR3 region has the DNA TGTGCCAGCAGCCTGGACAGCCGTGGCTACACCTTC. This sequence encodes CASSLDSRGYTF.

This clone was seen more than once but under ten times. The CDR3 DNA reads as TGCAGTCGTGCAGGGGCAGAGACCCAGTACTTC. It encodes CSRAGAETQYF. V usage is TRBV20-1 and J usage is TRBJ2-5; D might be TRBD1 (6 bases). The V gene's germline CDR1 is DFQATT and CDR2 SNEGSKA (reference sequence). V lost 8 bases, J lost 4 bases, and 11 bases lay in between. The CDR3 spans 11 residues.

The CDR3 DNA sequence: TGCAGCGTCTCGACAGTAGGCACAGATACGCAGTATTTT. Protein: CSVSTVGTDTQYF. V and J are TRBV29-1 and TRBJ2-3; D possibly corresponds to TRBD1 (5 bases). V shed 6 bases and J shed 1 base, with 11 bases lying between them. Germline values: CDR1 SQVTM, CDR2 ANQGSEA. There are 13 residues in the CDR3.

CDR3 amino acids: CASIGRPISYYGNTIYF. The CDR3 coding sequence is TGCGCCAGCATTGGCAGACCGATATCTTACTACGGAAACACCATATATTTT. V gene TRBV23-1 combines with J gene TRBJ1-3; the D is unclear. TRBV23-1 counts as an open reading frame of uncertain function. Trimming removed 7 bases from V and 4 bases from J, with 23 bases in between. The length of the CDR3 is 17 residues.

The DNA of the CDR3 is TGTGCCAGCCAAGTGGGGACAGGAGTCGAGCAGTACTTC. This codes for CASQVGTGVEQYF. The chain links TRBV25-1 to TRBJ2-7; TRBD1 aligns across 8 bases. This CDR3 comprises 13 residues. Germline values: CDR1 MGHDK, CDR2 SYGVNS. With V trimmed by 8 bases and J by 6 bases, 9 bases remained unmatched.

The V call is TRBV25-1, the J call TRBJ2-5; 12 nucleotides match TRBD2. Trimming at V came to 3 bases and at J to 4 bases, leaving 6 bases not matched to a gene. The V gene's germline CDR1 is MGHDK and CDR2 SYGVNS. The CDR3 length is 16 residues. The CDR3 DNA reads as TGTGCCAGCAGTGATACGACTAGCGGGAGTTTAGAGACCCAGTACTTC. It yields the protein CASSDTTSGSLETQYF.

V gene TRBV6-1 combines with J gene TRBJ1-5; tentative D call: TRBD1 (5 bases). The CDR3 is 16 residues long. Germline CDR1 is MNHNS and CDR2 is SASEGT. Trimming took off 4 bases at V and 6 bases at J, with 19 bases between the two ends. As DNA, the CDR3 is TGTGCCAGCAGTGGGTCCGGGCAGGGTGCTCTTCAGCCCCAGCATTTT. Translated: CASSGSGQGALQPQHF.

This clone was seen only once. The chain links TRBV2 to TRBJ2-3; 10 positions agree with TRBD2. Germline values: CDR1 SNHLY, CDR2 FYNNEI. This CDR3 contains 15 residues. Losses at the gene ends were 5 bases for V and 3 bases for J; bases not matched to a gene: 5. CDR3 sequence (DNA): TGTGCCAGCAGTTCGAGCGGGAGGGTTACAGATACGCAGTATTTT. Its translation is CASSSSGRVTDTQYF.

This chain uses TRBV3-1 (or the pseudogene TRBV3-2) with TRBJ2-2; TRBD2 might be the D (6 bases). The germline V gene encodes CDR1 LGHDT and CDR2 YNNKEL (reference sequence). There are 16 residues in the CDR3. V was pared by 2 bases and J by 2 bases, with 12 bases between. The CDR3 reads CASSQHSGPNTGELFF. CDR3 nucleotides: TGTGCCAGCAGCCAACATAGCGGACCCAACACCGGGGAGCTGTTTTTT.

The chain uses TRBV7-9 and TRBJ2-1; 7 bases match TRBD1. V shed 4 bases and J 2 bases; nucleotides not matched to a gene: 11. This CDR3 is built from 17 residues. From germline, CDR1 is SEHNR and CDR2 FQNEAQ (reference sequence). CDR3 coding DNA: TGTGCCAGCAGCTACAGAGCTACGACAGGGACCTACAATGAGCAGTTCTTC. Translated: CASSYRATTGTYNEQFF. Combining the CDR3 with reference TRBV7-9 and TRBJ2-1 gives the whole variable domain DTGVSQNPRHKITKRGQNVTFRCDPISEHNRLYWYRQTLGQGPEFLTYFQNEAQLEKSRLLSDRFSAERPKGSFSTLEIQRTEQGDSAMYLCASSYRATTGTYNEQFFGPGTRLTVL.

This clone was seen only once. This chain connects TRBV2 to TRBJ1-3; D gene ambiguous. Trimming took 6 bases from V and 0 from J, leaving 12 bases between them. Germline V gives CDR1 SNHLY, CDR2 FYNNEI. The CDR3 sequence is 15 residues long. The CDR3 region is CASSSGTHSGNTIYF. The CDR3, as DNA: TGTGCCAGCAGCAGCGGCACCCACTCTGGAAACACCATATATTTT.

The chain employs TRBV5-4 and TRBJ2-3; 11 bases map to TRBD1. With V trimmed by 0 bases and J by 6 bases, 3 bases remained unmatched. CDR3 size: 15 residues. Per the germline V gene, CDR1 is SGHNT and CDR2 is YYREEE (reference sequence). The CDR3 reads CASSLGGDRGDTQYF. The CDR3, as DNA: TGTGCCAGCAGCTTGGGAGGGGACAGGGGGGATACGCAGTATTTT.

This clone was seen a single time. The gene calls are TRBV10-1 and TRBJ2-1; 10 bases agree with TRBD2. V gave up 4 bases and J gave up 10 bases; unmatched junction bases: 10. The CDR3 sequence is 15 residues long. The V gene's germline CDR1 is WNHNN and CDR2 SYGVQD (reference sequence). CDR3 DNA: TGCGCCAGCAGTGGAGCCAGCGGGAGGGCCGGCGAGCAGTTCTTC. Amino acid sequence: CASSGASGRAGEQFF.

The CDR3 loop reads CASRDPGQGDGYTF. The CDR3 DNA is TGCGCCAGCAGAGACCCGGGACAGGGTGATGGCTACACCTTC. This chain joins TRBV5-1 and TRBJ1-2, with 9 bases fitting TRBD1. Trimming at V came to 5 bases and at J to 6 bases, leaving 8 bases not matched to a gene. CDR1 is SGHRS and CDR2 is YFSETQ in the germline V gene. The CDR3 extends over 14 amino acids.